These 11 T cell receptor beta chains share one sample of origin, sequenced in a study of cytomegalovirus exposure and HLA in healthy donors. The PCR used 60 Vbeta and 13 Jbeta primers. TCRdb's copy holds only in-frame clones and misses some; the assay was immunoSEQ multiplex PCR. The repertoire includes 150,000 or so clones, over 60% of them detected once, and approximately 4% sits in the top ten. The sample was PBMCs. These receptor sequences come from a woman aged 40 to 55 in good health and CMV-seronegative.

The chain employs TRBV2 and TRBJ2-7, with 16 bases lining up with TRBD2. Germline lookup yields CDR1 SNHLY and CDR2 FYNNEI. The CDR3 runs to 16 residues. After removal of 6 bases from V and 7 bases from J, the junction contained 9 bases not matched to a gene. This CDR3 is CASRGLAGGLTREQYF. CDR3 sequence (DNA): TGTGCCAGCAGGGGACTAGCGGGGGGGCTGACGAGGGAGCAGTACTTC.

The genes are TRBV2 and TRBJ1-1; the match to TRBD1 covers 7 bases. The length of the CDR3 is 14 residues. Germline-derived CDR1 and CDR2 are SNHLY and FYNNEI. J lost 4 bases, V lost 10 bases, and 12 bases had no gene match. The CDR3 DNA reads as TGTGCCACGAGGCGGGACAGTGAGTCCACTGAAGCTTTCTTT. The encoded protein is CATRRDSESTEAFF.

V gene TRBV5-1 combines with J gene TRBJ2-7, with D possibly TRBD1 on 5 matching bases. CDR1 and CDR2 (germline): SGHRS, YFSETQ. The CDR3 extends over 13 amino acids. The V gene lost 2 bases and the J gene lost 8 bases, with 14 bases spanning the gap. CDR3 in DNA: TGCGCCAGCAGCTTAGGGTCACAGGCCCAGCAGTACTTC. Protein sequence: CASSLGSQAQQYF.

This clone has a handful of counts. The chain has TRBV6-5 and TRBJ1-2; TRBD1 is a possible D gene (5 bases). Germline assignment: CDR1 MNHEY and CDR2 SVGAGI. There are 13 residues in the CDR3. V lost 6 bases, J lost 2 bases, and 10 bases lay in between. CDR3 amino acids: CASRGPGNYGYTF. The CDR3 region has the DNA TGTGCCAGCAGGGGCCCAGGGAACTATGGCTACACCTTC.

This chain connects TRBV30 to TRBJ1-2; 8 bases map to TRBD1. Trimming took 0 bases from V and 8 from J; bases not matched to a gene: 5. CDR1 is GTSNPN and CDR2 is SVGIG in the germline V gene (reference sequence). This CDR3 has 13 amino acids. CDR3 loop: CAWSVGQGEGYTF. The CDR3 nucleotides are TGTGCCTGGAGTGTAGGACAGGGAGAGGGCTACACCTTC.

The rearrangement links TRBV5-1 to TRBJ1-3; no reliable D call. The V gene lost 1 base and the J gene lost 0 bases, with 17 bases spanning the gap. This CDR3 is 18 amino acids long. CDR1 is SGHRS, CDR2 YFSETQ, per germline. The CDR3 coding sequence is TGCGCCAGCAGCTTGTTCGGAAGCATCGGGGACTCTGGAAACACCATATATTTT. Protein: CASSLFGSIGDSGNTIYF.

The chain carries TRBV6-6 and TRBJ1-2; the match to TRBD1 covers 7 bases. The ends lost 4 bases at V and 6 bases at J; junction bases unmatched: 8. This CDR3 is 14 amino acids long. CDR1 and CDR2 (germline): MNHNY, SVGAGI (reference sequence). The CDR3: CASSSNQQGNGYTF. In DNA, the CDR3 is TGTGCCAGCAGTTCAAATCAACAGGGGAATGGCTACACCTTC.

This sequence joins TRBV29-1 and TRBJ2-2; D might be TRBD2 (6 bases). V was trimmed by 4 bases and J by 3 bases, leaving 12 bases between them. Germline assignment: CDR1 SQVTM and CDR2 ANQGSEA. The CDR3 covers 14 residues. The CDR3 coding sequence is TGCAGCGTTGGACGAGGCGGGGACACCGGGGAGCTGTTTTTT. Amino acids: CSVGRGGDTGELFF.

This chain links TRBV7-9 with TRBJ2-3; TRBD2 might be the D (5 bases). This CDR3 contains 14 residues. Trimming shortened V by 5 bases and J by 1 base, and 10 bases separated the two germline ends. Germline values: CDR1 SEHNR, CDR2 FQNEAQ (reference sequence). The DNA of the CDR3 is TGTGCCAGCAGCCCAGACGGGGGCACAGATACGCAGTATTTT. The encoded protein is CASSPDGGTDTQYF.

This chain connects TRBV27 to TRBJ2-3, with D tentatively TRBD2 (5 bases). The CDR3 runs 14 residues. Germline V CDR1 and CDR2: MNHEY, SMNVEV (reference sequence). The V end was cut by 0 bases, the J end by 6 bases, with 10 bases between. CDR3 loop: CASSLSTGVDTQYF. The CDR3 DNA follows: TGTGCCAGCAGTTTATCCACCGGGGTCGATACGCAGTATTTT.

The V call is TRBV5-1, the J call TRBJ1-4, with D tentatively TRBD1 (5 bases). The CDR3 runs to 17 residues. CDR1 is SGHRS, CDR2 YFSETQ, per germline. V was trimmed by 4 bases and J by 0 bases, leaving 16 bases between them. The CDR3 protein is CASSPRGGRATNEKLFF. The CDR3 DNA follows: TGCGCCAGCAGCCCTCGGGGGGGGAGGGCAACTAATGAAAAACTGTTTTTT.